This is a list of T cell receptor beta chains from one sample in a study of T-cell memory formation after mild COVID-19. MiXCR, applied by TCRdb to the 5' RACE reads, yields one record per CDR3 protein. Among approximately 480,000 distinct CDR3 sequences listed, 15% to 20% were seen once. The material sequenced was PBMCs or a T cell subset sorted from them (not recorded which). The origin of the receptors is an adult woman who had mild COVID-19 (a few samples of this study predate the infection). Cell type and time point are not known. The CDR3 runs from the conserved cysteine through the conserved F or W. Each record gives: clone size, D gene, V gene, J gene, CDR3 DNA, CDR3 protein. A D gene is named only where the DNA matches it firmly. Clone size is stated in some rows and not others, as once, few, many or a class when expanded.

>.|.|TRBV7-2|TRBJ2-1
TGTGCCAGCAGCTTAGCCGGACGATGGGAGTACAATGAGCAGTTCTTC
CASSLAGRWEYNEQFF
>few|TRBD2|TRBV14|TRBJ2-1
TGTGCCAGCAGTCCAAGGGTCCTAGCGGGCTACAATGAGCAGTTCTTC
CASSPRVLAGYNEQFF
>many|TRBD1|TRBV4-2|TRBJ2-3
TGTGCCATCATGGACAGGGGCGCAGATACGCAGTATTTT
CAIMDRGADTQYF
>.|TRBD2|TRBV29-1|TRBJ2-3
TGCAGCGTTCCGACTAGCGGGGGGTACACAGATACGCAGTATTTT
CSVPTSGGYTDTQYF
>few|.|TRBV5-1|TRBJ2-2
TGCGCCAGCAGCGCAGCTGCGGGAACCAACACCGGGGAGCTGTTTTTT
CASSAAAGTNTGELFF
>.|.|TRBV6-5|TRBJ2-7
TGTGCCAGCATCGGTCACACCTACGAGCAGTACTTC
CASIGHTYEQYF
>few|TRBD1|TRBV4-2|TRBJ1-1
TGTGCCAGCAGCATGGGGGGACAGGGGGCTGAAGCTTTCTTT
CASSMGGQGAEAFF
>.|.|TRBV30|TRBJ2-1
TGTGCCTGGAGTAGAGGGCTGGGGGAGCAGTTCTTC
CAWSRGLGEQFF
>.|.|TRBV25-1|TRBJ1-2
TGTGCCAGCAGTGAATATAGGGATGGCTACACCTTC
CASSEYRDGYTF
>.|.|TRBV15|TRBJ1-2
TGTGCCACCACCCCCGCCCAGGGTGGCTACACCTTC
CATTPAQGGYTF
>.|.|TRBV12-3/TRBV12-4|TRBJ2-4
TGTGCCAGCAGCCCGTCAGGCGGGAAAAAAAACATTCAGTACTTC
CASSPSGGKKNIQYF
>few|.|TRBV28|TRBJ1-2
TGTGCCAGCAGTTTAGAAGTTGGTGGCTACACCTTC
CASSLEVGGYTF
>.|.|TRBV15|TRBJ1-1
TGTGCCACCAGCAGAGATGGGAACACTGAAGCTTTCTTT
CATSRDGNTEAFF
>.|TRBD1|TRBV6-5|TRBJ2-1
TGTGCCAGCAGCTCGGGACAGCCCGATGAGCAGTTCTTC
CASSSGQPDEQFF
>.|.|TRBV24-1|TRBJ2-3
TGTGCCACCAGTGATTGGAGAGATACGCAGTATTTT
CATSDWRDTQYF
>few|.|TRBV9|TRBJ2-3
TGTGCCAGCAGCGTAGAGGTCAGAGATACGCAGTATTTT
CASSVEVRDTQYF
>many|TRBD1|TRBV5-6|TRBJ2-1
TGTGCCAGCAGCCCGGGACAGTTTGAGCAGTTCTTC
CASSPGQFEQFF
>.|TRBD2|TRBV6-2/TRBV6-3|TRBJ2-7
TGTGCCAGCAGTTACGGGCTAGCGGGAGGTACTAACTACGAGCAGTACTTC
CASSYGLAGGTNYEQYF
>.|TRBD2|TRBV29-1|TRBJ2-7
TGCAGCGTTGCCGGGACTAGTCATCCCTACGAGCAGTACTTC
CSVAGTSHPYEQYF
>few|TRBD1|TRBV2|TRBJ2-7
TGTGCCAGCAGTGACAGGAGGACAGGGAACGCGGAGCAGTACTTC
CASSDRRTGNAEQYF
>few|TRBD1|TRBV18|TRBJ1-1
TGTGCCAGCTCACCACCAGGGACAGGGACGGACACTGAAGCTTTCTTT
CASSPPGTGTDTEAFF
>.|TRBD1|TRBV2|TRBJ2-1
TGTGCCAGCAGTGGGGACAGGGACCCCTACAATGAGCAGTTCTTC
CASSGDRDPYNEQFF